This entry lists 24 T cell receptor beta chains sequenced from one sample in a study of blood T cell repertoires in COVID-19. Profiling relied on immunoSEQ multiplex PCR, and the TCRdb table lists in-frame clones only, not all of them. The table shows fewer than 100,000 clones, with around nine tenths occurring only once. The sequencing input was peripheral blood. Every receptor here comes from a man aged 50-60 years with acute or convalescent COVID-19.

The chain links TRBV15 to TRBJ1-1; possible D gene TRBD1, 5 bases. CDR3 size: 13 residues. Germline V gives CDR1 LNHNV, CDR2 YYDKDF (reference sequence). With 4 bases removed from V and 6 bases from J, the gap between germline ends came to 12 bases. The CDR3 reads CATSTPQESEAFF. The CDR3 DNA is TGTGCCACCAGCACCCCACAGGAGTCTGAAGCTTTCTTT.

The chain links TRBV11-2 to TRBJ2-1; 10 positions agree with TRBD2. The germline V gene has CDR1 SGHAT and CDR2 FQNNGV. V lost 8 bases, J lost 6 bases, and 13 bases stayed unmatched. This CDR3 has 16 residues. CDR3 region: CASLNPQREGSNEQFF. DNA of the CDR3: TGTGCCAGCCTTAATCCGCAGCGGGAGGGTAGCAATGAGCAGTTCTTC.

The chain carries TRBV11-2 and TRBJ1-2, with D possibly being TRBD1 (5 bases). CDR1 is SGHAT, CDR2 FQNNGV, per germline. The V end was cut by 3 bases, the J end by 6 bases, with 14 bases between. The CDR3 sequence is 14 residues long. The CDR3 loop is CASSLSRQSHGYTF. Here the CDR3 DNA reads TGTGCCAGCAGCTTGTCACGACAGTCCCATGGCTACACCTTC.

The chain is built from TRBV27 and TRBJ1-2, with TRBD1 identical over 9 bases. Germline trimming cut 4 bases from V and 4 bases from J; bases unmatched to any gene: 7. Germline V lookup: CDR1 MNHEY, CDR2 SMNVEV (reference sequence). CDR3 length equals 15 residues. CDR3: CASSSPGQGIYGYTF. The DNA of the CDR3 is TGTGCCAGCAGTTCGCCGGGACAGGGAATCTATGGCTACACCTTC.

The rearrangement uses TRBV5-1 and TRBJ1-5; D uncertain. Trimming left V 1 base short and J 5 bases short, with 7 bases between. The germline gives CDR1 SGHRS, CDR2 YFSETQ. This CDR3 has 13 residues. In nucleotides, the CDR3 is TGCGCCAGCAGCTTGCTCCCTGATCAGCCCCAGCATTTT. It specifies CASSLLPDQPQHF.

This rearrangement joins TRBV6-4 to TRBJ2-7; 9 bases match TRBD1. CDR1 and CDR2 (germline): MRHNA, SNTAGT. The V gene end was trimmed by 3 bases and the J gene end by 7 bases; junction bases not matched to a gene: 1. This CDR3 spans 12 amino acids. CDR3 loop: CASSETGGEQYF. CDR3 nucleotides: TGTGCCAGCAGTGAGACAGGGGGTGAGCAGTACTTC.

This chain joins TRBV10-3 and TRBJ1-1; the match to TRBD1 covers 8 bases. The CDR3 runs 14 residues. V lost 3 bases, J lost 5 bases, and 5 bases stayed unmatched. The V gene's germline CDR1 is ENHRY and CDR2 SYGVKD. CDR3 sequence: CAISERTGRTEAFF. The DNA for the CDR3 is TGTGCCATCAGTGAAAGGACAGGGAGGACTGAAGCTTTCTTT.

The V gene is TRBV5-1, the J gene TRBJ1-5; a possible D gene is TRBD1 (5 bases). Germline V lookup: CDR1 SGHRS, CDR2 YFSETQ. Deletions cut 4 bases from V and 4 bases from J, with 12 bases between. This CDR3 has 14 residues. The CDR3 protein is CASSARGGNQPQHF. The CDR3 DNA reads as TGCGCCAGCAGCGCAAGGGGTGGGAATCAGCCCCAGCATTTT.

The J gene is TRBJ2-1, the V gene TRBV24-1; 12 nucleotides agree with TRBD2. The CDR3 runs 16 residues. The junction had 9 bases not matched to a gene; V was cut back by 7 bases and J by 6 bases. Germline V gives CDR1 KGHDR, CDR2 SFDVKD. DNA for the CDR3: TGTGCCACCAGCGGGACTAGCGGGCCTGTGGGCAATGAGCAGTTCTTC. Translating it yields CATSGTSGPVGNEQFF.

The V and J genes are TRBV4-1 and TRBJ1-1; 8 bases are a match to TRBD1. CDR3 length equals 13 residues. With 4 bases clipped from V and 4 bases from J, the junction kept 2 bases outside the gene matches. CDR1 MGHRA and CDR2 YSYEKL come from the germline V gene. This CDR3 reads CASSRGQGTEAFF. Written as DNA, the CDR3 is TGCGCCAGCAGCCGAGGACAGGGCACTGAAGCTTTCTTT.

This clone showed up just a few times. The chain carries TRBV30 and TRBJ2-1; the D gene is possibly TRBD2 (6 bases). The CDR3 spans 15 residues. Trimming removed 2 bases at V and 7 bases at J, with 18 bases between. Germline V gene lookup returns CDR1 GTSNPN and CDR2 SVGIG (reference sequence). This chain's CDR3 is CAWSSNAGPKNEQFF. The CDR3, as DNA: TGTGCCTGGAGTTCGAATGCGGGACCGAAGAATGAGCAGTTCTTC.

The DNA for the CDR3 is TGTGCCAGCAGTTCACACGTGGGCCAGCCCCAGCATTTT. As protein: CASSSHVGQPQHF. The genes are TRBV6-6 and TRBJ1-5; D remains ambiguous. The V gene's germline CDR1 is MNHNY and CDR2 SVGAGI (reference sequence). This CDR3 region has 13 residues. V was shortened by 4 bases and J by 7 bases, with 11 bases between the two germline ends.

The sample holds one count of this clone. The CDR3 sequence is CASSSRTSGRDTQYF. DNA for the CDR3: TGTGCCAGCAGCTCCCGGACTAGCGGGAGGGATACGCAGTATTTT. V gene TRBV11-1 combines with J gene TRBJ2-3; 14 bases align to TRBD2. Germline assignment: CDR1 SGHAT and CDR2 FQDESV (reference sequence). The V and J ends lost 4 bases and 6 bases, in that order; junction bases with no gene match: 3. This CDR3 is 15 amino acids long. Complete variable domain (other parts from reference TRBV11-1 and TRBJ2-3): EAEVAQSPRYKITEKSQAVAFWCDPISGHATLYWYRQILGQGPELLVQFQDESVVDDSQLPKDRFSAERLKGVDSTLKIQPAELGDSAMYLCASSSRTSGRDTQYFGPGTRLTVL.

This clone appeared a single time. The V call is TRBV18, the J call TRBJ1-4; D uncertain. The ends were cut back, 2 bases at V and 7 bases at J, with 8 bases in the middle. The CDR3 has 13 residues. Germline CDR1 and CDR2: KGHSH and LQKENI. The CDR3, as DNA: TGTGCCAGCTCACCAGGGGAGAGTGAAAAACTGTTTTTT. Protein product: CASSPGESEKLFF.

This clone was counted many times. The chain's CDR3 is CASSLSDSLNGYTF. The DNA of the CDR3 is TGCGCCAGCAGCTTATCGGACAGCTTAAATGGCTACACCTTC. The V call is TRBV5-1, the J call TRBJ1-2; D might be TRBD1 (6 bases). This CDR3 comprises 14 residues. Germline V gene lookup returns CDR1 SGHRS and CDR2 YFSETQ. V lost 2 bases and J lost 6, with 14 bases in between.

The chain combines TRBV2 with TRBJ1-3; tentatively, D is TRBD1 (6 bases). The CDR3 extends over 18 amino acids. V gave up 4 bases and J gave up 0 bases, with 19 bases separating them. Per the germline V gene, CDR1 is SNHLY and CDR2 is FYNNEI. Here the CDR3 reads CASSGPTSTGTSGNTIYF. The CDR3 DNA reads TGTGCCAGCAGTGGCCCCACGTCGACAGGAACCTCTGGAAACACCATATATTTT.

This clone was seen a single time. The rearrangement joins TRBV13 to TRBJ2-5; 8 bases match TRBD2. Germline V lookup: CDR1 PRHDT, CDR2 FYEKMQ (reference sequence). This CDR3 comprises 19 residues. After removal of 4 bases from V and 3 bases from J, the junction contained 19 bases not matched to a gene. CDR3 bases: TGTGCCAGCAGCTCCGCATCCCGGGTAGCGGGACTTTGGGAAGAGACCCAGTACTTC. Translated: CASSSASRVAGLWEETQYF.

The V call is TRBV3-1 (or the pseudogene TRBV3-2), the J call TRBJ1-4; no definite D call. V shed 6 bases and J shed 5 bases, with 10 bases lying between them. The length of the CDR3 is 13 residues. The germline V gene has CDR1 LGHDT and CDR2 YNNKEL (reference sequence). The CDR3 bases are TGTGCCAGCAGGGCGGTCTTGAATGAAAAACTGTTTTTT. Translation: CASRAVLNEKLFF.

The chain uses TRBV25-1 and TRBJ2-5; 8 bases line up with TRBD1. The germline gives CDR1 MGHDK, CDR2 SYGVNS. V lost 0 bases, J lost 3 bases, and 6 bases stayed unmatched. The CDR3 sequence is 16 residues long. The CDR3 DNA follows: TGTGCCAGCAGTGAATATGGTACAGGGGGAGAAGAGACCCAGTACTTC. Its protein product is CASSEYGTGGEETQYF.

This clone came up once. The chain has TRBV7-9 and TRBJ2-1, with a possible D match to TRBD1 (6 bases). Germline V lookup: CDR1 SEHNR, CDR2 FQNEAQ (reference sequence). V lost 3 bases, J lost 4 bases, and 7 bases lay in between. The CDR3 totals 13 residues. CDR3 sequence (DNA): TGTGCCAGCAGCTTCAGGGGTTACAATGAGCAGTTCTTC. Protein sequence: CASSFRGYNEQFF.

The chain is built from TRBV2 and TRBJ1-5, with D maybe TRBD1 (5 bases). The germline CDR1 and CDR2 sequences are SNHLY and FYNNEI. There are 12 residues in the CDR3. V was pared by 6 bases and J by 12 bases, with 15 bases between. This CDR3 reads CASSTGLPLQHF. CDR3 in DNA: TGTGCCAGCAGCACGGGACTACCGCTCCAGCATTTT.

CDR3 in DNA: TGTGCCAGCAGCTTAGCGCTGGGCAGGGGCTGGTCTGGGGCCAACGTCCTGACTTTC. Translating it yields CASSLALGRGWSGANVLTF. The chain uses TRBV7-9 and TRBJ2-6; weak D call: TRBD1 (6 bases). The CDR3 contains 19 residues. CDR1 is SEHNR and CDR2 is FQNEAQ in the germline V gene (reference sequence). V was trimmed by 0 bases and J by 1 base, leaving 16 bases between them.

The V call is TRBV13, the J call TRBJ1-4; D remains unclear. Trimming left V 4 bases short and J 0 bases short, with 6 bases between. The germline V gene encodes CDR1 PRHDT and CDR2 FYEKMQ (reference sequence). There are 14 residues in the CDR3. The CDR3 sequence: CASSSTATNEKLFF. CDR3 in DNA: TGTGCCAGCAGCTCGACTGCAACTAATGAAAAACTGTTTTTT.

This clone was counted a single time. The chain has TRBV11-3 and TRBJ2-1; TRBD1 is a possible D gene (6 bases). Germline assignment: CDR1 SGHNT and CDR2 YENEEA. Trimming cost V 7 bases and J 7 bases, with 11 bases left between them. This CDR3 contains 12 residues. The CDR3 here is CASNDRSNEQFF. CDR3 in DNA: TGTGCCAGCAACGACAGGTCAAATGAGCAGTTCTTC. The entire variable domain, with the rest obtained from reference TRBV11-3 and TRBJ2-1, is as follows: EAGVVQSPRYKIIEKKQPVAFWCNPISGHNTLYWYLQNLGQGPELLIRYENEEAVDDSQLPKDRFSAERLKGVDSTLKIQPAELGDSAVYLCASNDRSNEQFFGPGTRLTVL.